These 20 T cell receptor beta chains were all obtained from the same sample, sequenced in a study of T cell clonality in common variable immunodeficiency. Method: immunoSEQ multiplex PCR; TCRdb's copy keeps in-frame clones and lacks some. Listed for the sample are 50,000 to 65,000 clones, none seen a single time. Material for sequencing was peripheral blood mononuclear cells. The receptors originated from a person between 18 and 70 years old in good health.

The table lists this clone with many counts. The read terminates 3 residues ahead of where the CDR3 ends, so the germline J gene completes it. The rearrangement links TRBV5-1 to TRBJ2-1; the D gene is possibly TRBD2 (7 bases). This CDR3 region has 15 residues. Trimming left V 7 bases short and J 2 bases short, with 16 bases between. Germline V lookup: CDR1 SGHRS, CDR2 YFSETQ. CDR3 region: CASDAGADTYNEQFF. The covered CDR3 bases are TGCGCCAGCGACGCGGGGGCAGACACCTACAATGAG. Looking up the rest from reference TRBV5-1 and TRBJ2-1 gives the full variable domain: KAGVTQTPRYLIKTRGQQVTLSCSPISGHRSVSWYQQTPGQGLQFLFEYFSETQRNKGNFPGRFSGRQFSNSRSEMNVSTLELGDSALYLCASDAGADTYNEQFFGPGTRLTVL.

This clone was detected ten times or more. Read coverage stops 3 residues before the CDR3 terminus; the germline J gene supplies the remainder. This chain uses TRBV7-3 with TRBJ2-1; D may be TRBD2 (5 bases). Trimming removed 2 bases at V and 9 bases at J, with 11 bases between. The CDR3 is 13 amino acids. Germline V gene sequence: CDR1 SGHTA, CDR2 FQGTGA. The CDR3: CASSLDPAGEQFF. The DNA read from the CDR3 is TGTGCCAGCAGCTTAGATCCGGCGGGTGAG.

This clone was detected ten times or more. The observed sequence ends 3 residues before the CDR3 terminus, with the missing tail filled in from the germline J gene. V usage is TRBV14 and J usage is TRBJ2-7; the D is unclear. This CDR3 has 11 amino acids. V lost 9 bases and J 1 base, leaving 7 bases between the germline ends. Germline loops: CDR1 SGHDN, CDR2 FVKESK. CDR3 protein: CASSGSYEQYF. The part of the CDR3 DNA that was read is TGTGCCAGTTCCGGGTCCTACGAG.

This clone was recorded many times. The CDR3 goes on 3 residues after the read ends, and that part is filled in from the germline J gene. V usage is TRBV2 and J usage is TRBJ2-7; 9 bases line up with TRBD1. Unmatched junction bases numbered 9, after V lost 6 bases and J lost 3 bases. Germline V gene sequence: CDR1 SNHLY, CDR2 FYNNEI. The CDR3 runs 15 residues. The CDR3 protein is CASRTGQGMSYEQYF. CDR3 DNA, as far as it was read: TGTGCCAGCAGGACCGGACAGGGGATGAGCTACGAG. Combining the CDR3 with reference TRBV2 and TRBJ2-7 gives the whole variable domain EPEVTQTPSHQVTQMGQEVILRCVPISNHLYFYWYRQILGQKVEFLVSFYNNEISEKSEIFDDQFSVERPDGSNFTLKIRSTKLEDSAMYFCASRTGQGMSYEQYFGPGTRLTVT.

There are many counts of this clone. The CDR3 end lies 3 residues beyond the end of the read and is filled in from the germline J gene. V is TRBV2 and J is TRBJ2-7, with TRBD2 identical over 10 bases. V shed 4 bases, J shed 5 bases, and the junction held 11 bases outside the gene matches. Germline lookup yields CDR1 SNHLY and CDR2 FYNNEI. There are 16 residues in the CDR3. CDR3: CASSGDRLAGDNEQYF. CDR3 bases read: TGTGCCAGCAGTGGAGATAGACTAGCGGGTGACAACGAG. The full variable domain, rest sourced from reference TRBV2 and TRBJ2-7, is EPEVTQTPSHQVTQMGQEVILRCVPISNHLYFYWYRQILGQKVEFLVSFYNNEISEKSEIFDDQFSVERPDGSNFTLKIRSTKLEDSAMYFCASSGDRLAGDNEQYFGPGTRLTVT.

This clone showed up many times. Coverage ceases 3 residues before the CDR3 finishes, and the germline J gene fills in the end. This chain joins TRBV2 and TRBJ2-3; 9 positions match TRBD1. The CDR3 is 16 amino acids. V gave up 5 bases and J gave up 1 base; unmatched junction bases: 7. Germline V CDR1 and CDR2: SNHLY, FYNNEI. The CDR3 DNA, read in part, is TGTGCCAGCAGTCAACCACGGACAGGGGGCACAGATACG. This gives the protein CASSQPRTGGTDT. The whole CDR3 sequence is CASSQPRTGGTDTQYF.

This clone showed up many times. The missing CDR3 end, 3 residues past where the read stops, is filled in from the germline J gene. The rearrangement joins TRBV20-1 to TRBJ1-1, with TRBD1 matching over 7 bases. V lost 4 bases to trimming and J lost 4 bases; unmatched junction nucleotides: 0. Per the germline V gene, CDR1 is DFQATT and CDR2 is SNEGSKA (reference sequence). This CDR3 has 11 amino acids. The CDR3 spells CSATGGTEAFF. The sequenced part of the CDR3 DNA is TGCAGTGCTACAGGGGGCACTGAA.

This clone has a count of ten or more. The sequenced fragment ends 3 residues before the CDR3 boundary, so the rest is inferred from the germline J gene. The chain is built from TRBV18 and TRBJ1-2, with D maybe TRBD1 (5 bases). Germline lookup yields CDR1 KGHSH and CDR2 LQKENI. V was cut by 3 bases and J by 0 bases, with 11 bases left in between. CDR3 length: 15 amino acids. CDR3 bases read: TGTGCCAGCTCACCTATGCAGGGCCCTAACTATGGC. Its protein is CASSPMQGPNYG. The CDR3 as a whole reads CASSPMQGPNYGYTF.

Many counts were recorded for this clone. The observed sequence ends 3 residues before the CDR3 terminus, with the missing tail filled in from the germline J gene. The chain carries TRBV6-7 and TRBJ1-3, with D uncertain. Being an ORF, TRBV6-7 has a function that is uncertain. This CDR3 has 16 amino acids. V shed 0 bases and J shed 0 bases, with 9 bases lying between them. Incomplete CDR3 DNA: TGTGCCAGCAGTTACTCGAAGGTTAACTCTGGAAACACC. Its protein is CASSYSKVNSGNT. In full, the CDR3 is CASSYSKVNSGNTIYF.

This clone was detected ten times or more. The read stops 3 residues short of the end of the CDR3; the missing end is completed from the germline J gene. The V call is TRBV12-3 or TRBV12-4, the J call TRBJ2-1; 9 bases line up with TRBD2. CDR3 length: 16 amino acids. Trimming at V came to 7 bases and at J to 0 bases, leaving 7 bases not matched to a gene. CDR3 DNA (partial): TGTGCCAGCACCCCCCCTAGCGGGGCCTCCTACAATGAG. Its translation is CASTPPSGASYNE. The complete CDR3 sequence is CASTPPSGASYNEQFF.

There are many counts of this clone. The read falls 3 residues short of the CDR3 end, and the missing part is taken from the germline J gene. V gene TRBV18 combines with J gene TRBJ2-5; TRBD2 matches at 14 bases. V shed 3 bases, J shed 7 bases, and the junction held 10 bases outside the gene matches. The CDR3 loop spans 17 amino acids. CDR1 is KGHSH and CDR2 is LQKENI in the germline V gene. CDR3 DNA, as far as it was read: TGTGCCAGCTCACCTAATGGACTAGCGGGGGGTCATGGGACC. Amino acids: CASSPNGLAGGHGT. The entire CDR3 protein reads CASSPNGLAGGHGTQYF.

There are a few counts of this clone. The read is 3 residues too short to cover the CDR3 end, so that end is filled in from the germline J gene. The rearrangement links TRBV7-8 to TRBJ1-2; 8 bases are a match to TRBD1. The CDR3 is 17 residues long. In germline, CDR1 is SGHVS, CDR2 FQNEAQ. The CDR3: CASSPGAGGPPERGYTF. CDR3 bases read: TGTGCCAGCAGCCCGGGGGCAGGGGGCCCCCCTGAAAGGGGC.

This clone has at least ten counts. The read comes to an end 3 residues before the CDR3 does, leaving the germline J gene to fill in the end. This chain connects TRBV5-6 to TRBJ2-5; TRBD1 is a possible D gene (5 bases). Trimming took off 0 bases at V and 3 bases at J, with 9 bases between the two ends. This CDR3 is 14 amino acids long. Germline V gene sequence: CDR1 SGHDT, CDR2 YYEEEE. CDR3 bases read: TGTGCCAGCAGCTTGGAGCCCAGGGAAGAGACC. Translating it yields CASSLEPREET. The CDR3 as a whole reads CASSLEPREETQYF.

This clone has ten or more counts. The sequenced fragment ends 3 residues before the CDR3 boundary, so the rest is inferred from the germline J gene. This rearrangement joins TRBV7-3 to TRBJ2-2, with TRBD2 matching over 8 bases. Trimming cost V 2 bases and J 7 bases; bases outside gene matches: 12. The CDR3 contains 17 residues. Germline V gene sequence: CDR1 SGHTA, CDR2 FQGTGA. The DNA read from the CDR3 is TGTGCCAGCAGCTTACTCGCGGGAGGACCCTTGGGCGGGGAG. Protein: CASSLLAGGPLGGE. The CDR3 as a whole reads CASSLLAGGPLGGELFF.

This clone has a count of ten or more. The read falls 3 residues short of the CDR3 end, and the missing part is taken from the germline J gene. The chain carries TRBV11-1 and TRBJ2-2; the D gene is possibly TRBD2 (5 bases). Between the trimmed V and J ends, which lost 2 bases and 6 bases, there was a span of 7 bases. Germline CDR1 and CDR2: SGHAT and FQDESV (reference sequence). The CDR3 length is 13 residues. CDR3 amino acids: CASSLTSSGELFF. CDR3 bases read: TGTGCCAGCAGCTTAACTAGTTCCGGGGAG.

This clone was counted a few times. The observed sequence ends 3 residues before the CDR3 terminus, with the missing tail filled in from the germline J gene. The rearrangement joins TRBV20-1 to TRBJ2-3, with D maybe TRBD2 (5 bases). Per germline, CDR1 DFQATT and CDR2 SNEGSKA (reference sequence). The length of the CDR3 is 14 residues. This CDR3 reads CSARDRGSGETQYF. Partial CDR3 DNA: TGCAGTGCTAGAGATAGAGGCAGCGGAGAGACG.

This clone appeared many times. The read stops 3 residues short of the end of the CDR3; the missing end is completed from the germline J gene. The chain uses TRBV6-4 and TRBJ2-7, with TRBD1 identical over 7 bases. This CDR3 comprises 13 residues. The V and J ends lost 5 bases and 2 bases, in that order; junction bases with no gene match: 3. Germline CDR1 and CDR2: MRHNA and SNTAGT. The CDR3 loop is CASSKTGTYEQYF. The CDR3 DNA, read in part, is TGTGCCAGCAGTAAGACAGGGACCTACGAG.

This clone was observed at least ten times. The read terminates 3 residues before the CDR3 end, so the remaining end is supplied by the germline J gene. The chain links TRBV5-4 to TRBJ1-2; TRBD1 is a possible D gene (5 bases). The CDR3 has 16 residues. Germline V CDR1 and CDR2: SGHNT, YYREEE (reference sequence). Trimming shortened V by 3 bases and J by 2 bases, and 17 bases separated the two germline ends. The chain's CDR3 is CASSSPDGGVNYGYTF. The CDR3 DNA, read in part, is TGTGCCAGCAGCTCACCCGACGGGGGGGTGAACTATGGC.

This clone was recorded many times. The read ends 3 residues early relative to the CDR3; the germline J gene fills the gap. The chain recombines TRBV2 with TRBJ2-2; weak D call: TRBD1 (5 bases). Germline CDR1 and CDR2: SNHLY and FYNNEI. The germline V and J ends were trimmed by 5 bases and 1 base, with 14 bases remaining between them. The CDR3 loop spans 16 amino acids. The part of the CDR3 DNA that was read is TGTGCCAGCAGTCCCGGACAACAAAGGAACACCGGGGAG. As protein: CASSPGQQRNTGE. The full-length CDR3 reads as CASSPGQQRNTGELFF.

This clone came up many times. Sequencing ends 3 residues short of the CDR3 end; the germline J gene provides the rest. The chain carries TRBV19 and TRBJ2-7, with D tentatively TRBD1 (5 bases). Germline V lookup: CDR1 LNHDA, CDR2 SQIVND (reference sequence). CDR3 length equals 15 residues. V lost 3 bases and J lost 1, with 13 bases in between. The CDR3 region is CASSILAGSSYEQYF. Incomplete CDR3 DNA: TGTGCCAGTAGTATCCTGGCAGGGTCTTCCTACGAG.